This TCR beta chain was sequenced during a study of blood T cell repertoires in COVID-19. The CDR3 loop spans 13 amino acids. CDR1 SGHDN and CDR2 FVKESK come from the germline V gene. V lost 4 bases, J lost 5 bases, and 11 bases lay in between. Measured with immunoSEQ multiplex PCR; TCRdb has only the in-frame clones, and not every one. The sample has about 140,000 clones; around 72% are singletons. The rearrangement uses TRBV14 and TRBJ2-5; possible D gene TRBD2, 6 bases. The sequence came from a woman aged 55-69 years with acute or convalescent COVID-19. The sample consisted of peripheral blood. CDR3 loop: CASSRPGRETQYF. The CDR3 DNA reads TGTGCCAGCAGCCGCCCAGGGAGGGAGACCCAGTACTTC.